A single T cell receptor (beta chain) is shown here with its context. The antigen is undetermined. Clones were read by immunoSEQ multiplex PCR, and TCRdb kept only the in-frame ones, dropping some. Counted here are 150,000 to 200,000 clones, 88% occurring once; the ten biggest clones make up more than 7%. Deletions cut 7 bases from V and 0 bases from J, with 15 bases between. This CDR3 has 15 residues. Germline assignment: CDR1 LNHDA and CDR2 SQIVND (reference sequence). These data belong to a study of T cell responses to AZD1222 COVID-19 vaccine. Study-level results: Unmutated variant regions are reportedly targeted by nearly half of spike-specific TCRs. Seropositive status at baseline applied to only a handful of AZD1222 recipients. Donors were largely white British and mainly female; clonal diversity was possibly underestimated.

The V gene is TRBV19, the J gene TRBJ1-1; D uncertain. Sample: peripheral blood, taken on day 0 of AZD1222 vaccination. The TCR sequence derives from an adult in good health. CDR3 in amino acids: CASTPTRRMNTEAFF. The CDR3 DNA follows: TGTGCCAGTACCCCGACCCGGAGAATGAACACTGAAGCTTTCTTT.